This paragraph covers one TCR beta chain sequence. What it binds is not known. Other DNA sequences of this sample code for an identical CDR3. This specimen comes from a study of cytomegalovirus exposure and HLA in healthy donors. Study-level points and caveats: The authors later linked a missense DCLRE1C variant to TCR beta V- and J-gene trimming.

Germline V gene lookup returns CDR1 MNHEY and CDR2 SVGAGI. The trim removed 6 bases at V and 5 bases at J, leaving 5 bases unmatched. The CDR3 contains 13 residues. PCR was performed using 60 Vbeta and 13 Jbeta primers. The assay was immunoSEQ multiplex PCR, and TCRdb's table has in-frame clones only and misses some. The sample has fewer than 250,000 clones, 75% to 80% seen once. This TCR derives from a man aged 18 to 30 in good health and CMV-seronegative. The rearrangement uses TRBV6-5 and TRBJ1-1; 8 bases fit TRBD1. Specimen: PBMCs. CDR3 DNA: TGTGCCAGCAGCGGAGACAGGGGTACTGAAGCTTTCTTT. Its translation is CASSGDRGTEAFF.